This T cell receptor beta chain was sequenced during a study of CD8 T cells in ankylosing spondylitis. A single record per CDR3 protein comes from TCRdb applying MiXCR to the 5' RACE reads. The repertoire holds approximately 140,000 distinct CDR3 sequences, with around two fifths as singletons. The germline V gene has CDR1 MNHEY and CDR2 SMNVEV (reference sequence). Trimming took 6 bases from V and 2 from J; bases not matched to a gene: 6. The CDR3 runs to 14 residues. This clonotype was detected ten times or more. Material: synovial fluid, either unsorted or a sorted T cell fraction (not recorded which). This chain connects TRBV27 to TRBJ1-1, with TRBD1 matching 7 bases. The TCR comes from a male donor with ankylosing spondylitis. The DNA of the CDR3 is TGTGCCAGCAGCCCGGGGACAGCCAACACTGAAGCTTTCTTT. Its translation: CASSPGTANTEAFF.